A single sample gave rise to the 9 T cell receptor beta chains below, sequenced in a study of regulatory T cells in long-lasting Graves disease. The time point: newly diagnosed GD, antithyroid drugs for less than 3 months. RNA extracted from PBMCs served as the sequencing template. CDR3 regions were amplified by Arm-PCR using iRepertoire HTBI primers to build TCR beta libraries. MiXCR, run by TCRdb on the multiplex PCR reads, gives a single entry per CDR3 protein. The table has about 560,000 distinct CDR3 sequences, about 16% seen once. The data also belong to a second study, concerning T cells in Graves' hyperthyroidism and ophthalmopathy.

Sequenced here: peripheral blood mononuclear cells (PBMCs), sampled at new diagnosis, from a patient treated with antithyroid drugs. These receptors came from a man aged 18 to 29 with Graves disease.

As regards this clonotype: Being one base from a much bigger clone, this may be a read error. Without the conserved terminal phenylalanine or tryptophan, this CDR3 likely stems from a read error. CDR3 sequence: CASSDRQANEQFL. The CDR3, as DNA: TGTGCCAGCTCGGATAGACAGGCTAATGAGCAGTTCCTC. This rearrangement joins TRBV27 to TRBJ2-1; weak D call: TRBD1 (6 bases). The V gene lost 8 bases and the J gene lost 7 bases, with 15 bases spanning the gap. CDR1 and CDR2 (germline): MNHEY, SMNVEV (reference sequence). The CDR3 contains 13 residues.

This clonotype appeared a few times. The chain combines TRBV5-1 with TRBJ2-1; D is perhaps TRBD1 (6 bases). CDR1 and CDR2 from the germline V gene are SGHRS and YFSETQ. Trimming removed 4 bases from V and 5 bases from J, with 10 bases in between. The CDR3 is 13 residues long. The CDR3, as DNA: TGCGCCAGCAGCCAATACAGGGACAATGAGCAGTTCTTC. Amino acids: CASSQYRDNEQFF.

The chain employs TRBV27 and TRBJ2-5; D unresolved. Trimming removed 5 bases at V and 0 bases at J, with 10 bases between. This CDR3 contains 14 residues. Looked up from germline, CDR1 is MNHEY and CDR2 is SMNVEV (reference sequence). CDR3 loop: CASSPRLDQETQYF. The CDR3 DNA follows: TGTGCCAGCAGTCCTCGACTGGACCAAGAGACCCAGTACTTC.

This clonotype has only a few counts. The chain employs TRBV18 and TRBJ2-7; no clear D. The CDR3 runs 14 residues. Germline V CDR1 and CDR2: KGHSH, LQKENI. V was clipped by 3 bases and J by 0 bases, with 9 bases between them. CDR3 residues: CASSPYQSSYEQYF. The CDR3 region has the DNA TGTGCCAGCTCACCGTATCAGAGCTCCTACGAGCAGTACTTC. The full variable domain, with the rest looked up from reference TRBV18 and TRBJ2-7, is NAGVMQNPRHLVRRRGQEARLRCSPMKGHSHVYWYRQLPEEGLKFMVYLQKENIIDESGMPKERFSAEFPKEGPSILRIQQVVRGDSAAYFCASSPYQSSYEQYFGPGTRLTVT.

This clonotype occurred many times. The chain employs TRBV20-1 and TRBJ2-3; D remains ambiguous. Trimming took 5 bases from V and 2 from J, leaving 5 bases between them. This CDR3 has 11 amino acids. Per germline, CDR1 DFQATT and CDR2 SNEGSKA (reference sequence). The CDR3: CSAYDTDTQYF. Here the CDR3 DNA reads TGCAGTGCTTACGACACAGATACGCAGTATTTT.

The chain links TRBV15 to TRBJ1-5; D uncertain. The CDR3 totals 15 residues. Germline V gene lookup returns CDR1 LNHNV and CDR2 YYDKDF (reference sequence). The ends were cut back, 0 bases at V and 0 bases at J, with 6 bases in the middle. CDR3 in amino acids: CATSREQSSNQPQHF. CDR3 in DNA: TGTGCCACCAGCAGAGAACAGAGTAGCAATCAGCCCCAGCATTTT.

This clonotype came up many times. The chain is built from TRBV10-3 and TRBJ2-7; D may match TRBD1 or TRBD2 (5 bases each). Germline CDR1 reads ENHRY; CDR2 reads SYGVKD. The length of the CDR3 is 14 residues. Trimming shortened V by 3 bases and J by 3 bases, and 12 bases separated the two germline ends. The CDR3 DNA follows: TGTGCCATCAGTGACCCGGGACGCGTCTACGAGCAGTACTTC. It encodes CAISDPGRVYEQYF.

There are many counts of this clonotype. The chain has TRBV30 and TRBJ1-1; 10 bases match TRBD1. The junction had 7 bases not matched to a gene; V was cut back by 4 bases and J by 2 bases. This CDR3 has 15 residues. The germline V gene encodes CDR1 GTSNPN and CDR2 SVGIG (reference sequence). The CDR3 here is CAWTFRQGANTEAFF. The CDR3 nucleotides are TGTGCCTGGACCTTCCGACAGGGGGCTAACACTGAAGCTTTCTTT.

This clonotype was seen at least ten times. The rearrangement links TRBV20-1 to TRBJ2-5; tentatively, D is TRBD2 (6 bases). CDR1 DFQATT and CDR2 SNEGSKA come from the germline V gene (reference sequence). The CDR3 runs 14 residues. Written as DNA, the CDR3 is TGCAGCCTAAGAACCCTAGCGAGCCAAGAGACCCAGTACTTC. It translates to CSLRTLASQETQYF.